A single sample gave rise to the 32 T cell receptor beta chains below, sequenced in a study of blood T cell repertoires in COVID-19. Assay used: immunoSEQ multiplex PCR; TCRdb lists only in-frame clones, some missing. The sample lists approximately 230,000 clones, roughly 82% seen once, with roughly 4.6% in the top ten. What was sequenced was peripheral blood. The origin of the receptors is a woman older than 75 with active or convalescent COVID-19.

This chain joins TRBV12-5 and TRBJ1-2; D call uncertain. From germline, CDR1 is LGHNT and CDR2 FRNRAP. This CDR3 has 14 residues. The germline V and J ends were trimmed by 3 bases and 1 base, with 9 bases remaining between them. The CDR3 protein is CASGFAGLNYGYTF. The CDR3 nucleotides read TGTGCTAGTGGTTTCGCCGGACTTAACTATGGCTACACCTTC.

This clone was seen once. The chain joins TRBV10-2 to TRBJ1-1, with TRBD1 as a possible D gene (6 bases). This CDR3 is 13 amino acids long. The germline V and J ends were trimmed by 6 bases and 5 bases, with 13 bases remaining between them. Germline V gene sequence: CDR1 WSHSY, CDR2 SAAADI. This CDR3 reads CASRPRDRTEAFF. CDR3 coding DNA: TGCGCCAGCAGACCCAGAGACAGGACTGAAGCTTTCTTT.

The chain is built from TRBV28 and TRBJ1-4; D gene unclear. The CDR3 sequence is 15 residues long. Trimming cost V 7 bases and J 4 bases, with 16 bases left between them. Germline-derived CDR1 and CDR2 are MDHEN and SYDVKM. The CDR3 loop reads CASTTARRLNEKLFF. The CDR3 nucleotides read TGTGCCAGCACCACGGCGAGACGACTTAATGAAAAACTGTTTTTT.

V is TRBV7-9 and J is TRBJ1-5, with D hard to call. The CDR3 is made up of 15 amino acids. Trimming cost V 4 bases and J 4 bases, with 14 bases left between them. CDR1 is SEHNR and CDR2 is FQNEAQ in the germline V gene (reference sequence). The CDR3 loop is CASSWSGLPNQPQHF. The CDR3 DNA sequence: TGTGCCAGCAGCTGGTCCGGACTACCGAATCAGCCCCAGCATTTT.

The gene calls are TRBV2 and TRBJ1-5; D remains unclear. Germline CDR1 reads SNHLY; CDR2 reads FYNNEI. The CDR3 runs 12 residues. V gave up 4 bases and J gave up 4 bases, with 5 bases separating them. Written as DNA, the CDR3 is TGTGCCAGCAGTGCCTTAAATCAGCCCCAGCATTTT. This sequence encodes CASSALNQPQHF.

V gene TRBV5-1 combines with J gene TRBJ2-7; tentatively, D is TRBD2 (7 bases). The ends were cut back, 6 bases at V and 3 bases at J, with 19 bases in the middle. Germline-derived CDR1 and CDR2 are SGHRS and YFSETQ. There are 15 residues in the CDR3. CDR3 nucleotide sequence: TGCGCCAGCACTTTCGATGCGGGGGCAAGCTACGAGCAGTACTTC. It translates to CASTFDAGASYEQYF.

CDR3 coding DNA: TGTGCCAGCAGCCTAGGGACAGACTACAATGAGCAGTTCTTC. It translates to CASSLGTDYNEQFF. The chain combines TRBV7-9 with TRBJ2-1; 7 bases fit TRBD1. CDR3 size: 14 residues. CDR1 is SEHNR and CDR2 is FQNEAQ in the germline V gene (reference sequence). J was trimmed by 3 bases and V by 5 bases; bases with no gene match: 4. The full variable domain, rest sourced from reference TRBV7-9 and TRBJ2-1, is DTGVSQNPRHKITKRGQNVTFRCDPISEHNRLYWYRQTLGQGPEFLTYFQNEAQLEKSRLLSDRFSAERPKGSFSTLEIQRTEQGDSAMYLCASSLGTDYNEQFFGPGTRLTVL.

The V and J genes are TRBV6-6 and TRBJ2-7; 9 positions agree with TRBD1. The CDR3 consists of 16 residues. Trimming cost V 6 bases and J 4 bases; bases outside gene matches: 13. The germline CDR1 and CDR2 sequences are MNHNY and SVGAGI (reference sequence). The CDR3 DNA sequence: TGTGCCAGCAGCCCGGGGGGACAGGGTTCTTTTTACGAGCAGTACTTC. Amino acid sequence: CASSPGGQGSFYEQYF.

J is TRBJ1-1 and V is TRBV6-5, with D possibly matching TRBD1 (5 bases). CDR3 length equals 12 residues. The germline CDR1 and CDR2 sequences are MNHEY and SVGAGI. V was trimmed by 7 bases and J by 4 bases, leaving 10 bases between them. The DNA for the CDR3 is TGTGCCAGCACAGGGTTGGCCACTGAAGCTTTCTTT. This gives the protein CASTGLATEAFF.

This clone has only one observation. The CDR3 is CASSLDRVNEQFF. CDR3 sequence (DNA): TGTGCCAGCAGCTTGGACAGGGTCAATGAGCAGTTCTTC. The V and J genes are TRBV5-6 and TRBJ2-1, with a possible D match to TRBD1 (6 bases). V was shortened by 0 bases and J by 6 bases, with 7 bases between the two germline ends. This CDR3 region has 13 residues. Germline CDR1 SGHDT, CDR2 YYEEEE.

The V gene is TRBV25-1, the J gene TRBJ1-2; D may be TRBD1 (6 bases). Trimming stripped 0 bases from V and 5 bases from J, with 7 bases between. CDR3 size: 13 residues. CDR1 and CDR2 (germline): MGHDK, SYGVNS. DNA for the CDR3: TGTGCCAGCAGTGAATACAGGGGTTATGGCTACACCTTC. It yields the protein CASSEYRGYGYTF.

This chain joins TRBV19 and TRBJ2-5; TRBD2 aligns across 8 bases. This CDR3 is 15 amino acids long. Looked up from germline, CDR1 is LNHDA and CDR2 is SQIVND (reference sequence). V shed 9 bases, J shed 0 bases, and the junction held 9 bases outside the gene matches. CDR3 sequence: CASGGGLGYQETQYF. The CDR3 DNA reads TGTGCCAGCGGGGGGGGACTAGGGTACCAAGAGACCCAGTACTTC. The entire variable domain, with the rest obtained from reference TRBV19 and TRBJ2-5, is as follows: DGGITQSPKYLFRKEGQNVTLSCEQNLNHDAMYWYRQDPGQGLRLIYYSQIVNDFQKGDIAEGYSVSREKKESFPLTVTSAQKNPTAFYLCASGGGLGYQETQYFGPGTRLLVL.

The V and J genes are TRBV6-2 or TRBV6-3 and TRBJ2-6; D is undetermined. Germline assignment: CDR1 MNHEY and CDR2 SVGEGT. The V end lost 2 bases, the J end lost 14 bases, and 19 bases lay between the germline ends. The CDR3 is 15 residues long. The CDR3 region is CASSYPLSVSLFLTF. The CDR3 DNA is TGTGCCAGCAGTTACCCCTTGTCGGTTTCCCTTTTCCTGACTTTC.

The chain couples TRBV2 to TRBJ1-2; 9 positions agree with TRBD1. The CDR3 is 15 residues long. CDR1 is SNHLY, CDR2 FYNNEI, per germline. The V gene end was trimmed by 4 bases and the J gene end by 2 bases; junction bases not matched to a gene: 5. The CDR3 reads CASSVLGQGNYGYTF. The CDR3 DNA reads TGTGCCAGCAGTGTATTGGGACAGGGAAACTATGGCTACACCTTC.

V is TRBV28 and J is TRBJ1-6; 7 bases are a match to TRBD1. Germline loops: CDR1 MDHEN, CDR2 SYDVKM. This CDR3 has 15 amino acids. V was clipped by 5 bases and J by 6 bases; unmatched bases: 7. The CDR3 sequence: CASSPYGTANSPLHF. CDR3 DNA: TGTGCCAGCAGTCCCTATGGGACAGCTAATTCACCCCTCCACTTT.

The chain carries TRBV6-5 and TRBJ1-2, with D unresolved. This CDR3 spans 13 amino acids. V dropped 2 bases and J dropped 2 bases, with 6 bases sitting between them. Germline-derived CDR1 and CDR2 are MNHEY and SVGAGI. Here the CDR3 DNA reads TGTGCCAGCAGTTACGGCGGGAACTATGGCTACACCTTC. It encodes CASSYGGNYGYTF.

This clone has more than one count but fewer than ten. The chain uses TRBV5-1 and TRBJ2-7; TRBD1 agrees at 7 bases. J was trimmed by 3 bases and V by 4 bases; bases with no gene match: 10. This CDR3 has 15 residues. Germline V gene data show CDR1 as SGHRS and CDR2 as YFSETQ. CDR3 DNA sequence: TGCGCCAGCAGCGTAACAGGGGCCCTCCTCTACGAGCAGTACTTC. The encoded protein is CASSVTGALLYEQYF. The variable domain in full, with the rest retrieved from reference TRBV5-1 and TRBJ2-7, is KAGVTQTPRYLIKTRGQQVTLSCSPISGHRSVSWYQQTPGQGLQFLFEYFSETQRNKGNFPGRFSGRQFSNSRSEMNVSTLELGDSALYLCASSVTGALLYEQYFGPGTRLTVT.

This chain uses TRBV6-4 with TRBJ2-1; 10 bases line up with TRBD2. CDR3 length: 14 residues. Germline V gives CDR1 MRHNA, CDR2 SNTAGT. V was pared by 2 bases and J by 6 bases, with 1 base of the junction left unmatched. The CDR3 sequence: CASSDSGGANEQFF. The CDR3, as DNA: TGTGCCAGCAGTGACAGCGGGGGGGCCAATGAGCAGTTCTTC.

This clone has a single count. This chain uses TRBV25-1 with TRBJ1-4; 7 nucleotides align to TRBD1. The CDR3 extends over 13 amino acids. Trimming cost V 6 bases and J 8 bases; bases outside gene matches: 6. Germline V gene sequence: CDR1 MGHDK, CDR2 SYGVNS. CDR3 protein: CASRETGDEKLFF. Here the CDR3 DNA reads TGTGCCAGCAGGGAAACAGGGGACGAAAAACTGTTTTTT.

The chain is built from TRBV7-6 and TRBJ2-5; possible D gene TRBD1, 5 bases. Trimming took off 1 base at V and 9 bases at J, with 21 bases between the two ends. Per germline, CDR1 SGHVS and CDR2 FNYEAQ. The CDR3 covers 16 residues. CDR3 sequence reads: CASSLVGQGRALAQYF. For the CDR3, the DNA is TGTGCCAGCAGCTTAGTGGGCCAGGGCAGGGCTTTGGCCCAGTACTTC. The complete variable domain, with remaining parts taken from reference TRBV7-6 and TRBJ2-5, reads GAGVSQSPRYKVTKRGQDVALRCDPISGHVSLYWYRQALGQGPEFLTYFNYEAQQDKSGLPNDRFSAERPEGSISTLTIQRTEQRDSAMYRCASSLVGQGRALAQYFGPGTRLLVL.

This clone has only a few counts. The rearrangement links TRBV5-1 to TRBJ2-7; the match to TRBD2 covers 10 bases. The germline V gene encodes CDR1 SGHRS and CDR2 YFSETQ. The CDR3 is made up of 14 amino acids. V was pared by 6 bases and J by 2 bases, with 5 bases of the junction left unmatched. The CDR3 coding sequence is TGCGCCAGCACTCGACTAGCGGGTACCTACGAGCAGTACTTC. Translated, it gives CASTRLAGTYEQYF.

This sequence joins TRBV28 and TRBJ1-3; possibly TRBD1 for D (6 bases). This CDR3 comprises 12 residues. V was cut by 10 bases and J by 3 bases, with 10 bases left in between. Germline V gives CDR1 MDHEN, CDR2 SYDVKM. Here the CDR3 DNA reads TGTGCCATTACAGGGAATGGAAACACCATATATTTT. Amino acids: CAITGNGNTIYF.

The chain combines TRBV5-1 with TRBJ2-7, with TRBD1 matching 10 bases. CDR1 is SGHRS and CDR2 is YFSETQ in the germline V gene. The CDR3 is 17 amino acids. Germline trimming cut 2 bases from V and 1 base from J; bases unmatched to any gene: 9. CDR3 nucleotides: TGCGCCAGCAGCTTAAGCGGGGGACAGGGGCCGTCCTACGAGCAGTACTTC. Translation: CASSLSGGQGPSYEQYF.

The V call is TRBV2, the J call TRBJ2-1; the D gene is possibly TRBD1 (5 bases). Germline CDR1 and CDR2: SNHLY and FYNNEI. The CDR3 runs 15 residues. Trimming stripped 7 bases from V and 9 bases from J, with 22 bases between. The CDR3 region is CASTPGQGSLGEQFF. CDR3 nucleotide sequence: TGTGCCAGCACCCCTGGGCAGGGCAGTTTAGGTGAGCAGTTCTTC.

V gene TRBV5-1 combines with J gene TRBJ2-5; 10 bases align to TRBD2. Germline V gene sequence: CDR1 SGHRS, CDR2 YFSETQ. The V and J ends lost 0 bases and 9 bases, in that order; junction bases with no gene match: 11. There are 16 residues in the CDR3. CDR3 nucleotide sequence: TGCGCCAGCAGCTTGGTAGCGGGAGGCCCCGTGTTGTCCCAGTACTTC. It yields the protein CASSLVAGGPVLSQYF.

For this clone: This sample includes further DNA sequences coding for the same CDR3. The chain uses TRBV5-1 and TRBJ2-2, with TRBD2 as a possible D gene (5 bases). This CDR3 contains 14 residues. Germline-derived CDR1 and CDR2 are SGHRS and YFSETQ. The V end lost 4 bases, the J end lost 4 bases, and 11 bases lay between the germline ends. CDR3 region: CASSRGGPTGELFF. As DNA, the CDR3 is TGCGCCAGCAGCCGGGGTGGGCCCACCGGGGAGCTGTTTTTT.

V gene TRBV19 combines with J gene TRBJ1-5; 7 nucleotides align to TRBD1. Trimming took 4 bases from V and 0 from J; bases not matched to a gene: 3. The germline V gene encodes CDR1 LNHDA and CDR2 SQIVND (reference sequence). There are 15 residues in the CDR3. The CDR3 DNA is TGTGCCAGTAGTAGGGACAGATCTAGCAATCAGCCCCAGCATTTT. Translating it yields CASSRDRSSNQPQHF. The full variable domain, in which reference TRBV19 and TRBJ1-5 provide the parts outside the CDR3, is DGGITQSPKYLFRKEGQNVTLSCEQNLNHDAMYWYRQDPGQGLRLIYYSQIVNDFQKGDIAEGYSVSREKKESFPLTVTSAQKNPTAFYLCASSRDRSSNQPQHFGDGTRLSIL.

This clone has just a few counts. This rearrangement joins TRBV19 to TRBJ2-2; the match to TRBD1 covers 8 bases. The germline gives CDR1 LNHDA, CDR2 SQIVND (reference sequence). The CDR3 loop spans 16 amino acids. V shed 6 bases and J 7 bases; nucleotides not matched to a gene: 13. The DNA of the CDR3 is TGTGCCAGTAGCGGTCGGACAGGGTCGAGTATCGGGGAGCTGTTTTTT. It yields the protein CASSGRTGSSIGELFF.

V usage is TRBV24-1 and J usage is TRBJ2-3; D is ambiguous. Germline V gene lookup returns CDR1 KGHDR and CDR2 SFDVKD. There are 13 residues in the CDR3. V was cut by 7 bases and J by 0 bases, with 7 bases left in between. The CDR3, as DNA: TGTGCCACCAGCTCCAGAAGCACAGATACGCAGTATTTT. Amino acids: CATSSRSTDTQYF.

This chain connects TRBV7-9 to TRBJ2-1; maybe TRBD2 (5 bases). Trimming removed 3 bases from V and 0 bases from J, with 12 bases in between. The CDR3 consists of 16 residues. Germline CDR1 is SEHNR and CDR2 is FQNEAQ (reference sequence). The CDR3 DNA reads as TGTGCCAGCAGCTTTGCGGGTCTGAGCTCCTACAATGAGCAGTTCTTC. The encoded protein is CASSFAGLSSYNEQFF.

This chain uses TRBV6-1 with TRBJ1-5; tentatively, D is TRBD1 (5 bases). This CDR3 region has 16 residues. Deletions cut 0 bases from V and 5 bases from J, with 14 bases between. Germline-derived CDR1 and CDR2 are MNHNS and SASEGT. DNA for the CDR3: TGTGCCAGCAGTGAAGCTCTGGGGAGGGGAGATCAGCCCCAGCATTTT. It encodes CASSEALGRGDQPQHF.

The genes are TRBV7-8 and TRBJ2-7; D possibly corresponds to TRBD1 (6 bases). Trimming cost V 5 bases and J 3 bases, with 17 bases left between them. The germline CDR1 and CDR2 sequences are SGHVS and FQNEAQ. The CDR3 covers 15 residues. CDR3 DNA sequence: TGTGCCAGCAGCCGACGAACAGGGTTTGACTACGAGCAGTACTTC. It encodes CASSRRTGFDYEQYF.